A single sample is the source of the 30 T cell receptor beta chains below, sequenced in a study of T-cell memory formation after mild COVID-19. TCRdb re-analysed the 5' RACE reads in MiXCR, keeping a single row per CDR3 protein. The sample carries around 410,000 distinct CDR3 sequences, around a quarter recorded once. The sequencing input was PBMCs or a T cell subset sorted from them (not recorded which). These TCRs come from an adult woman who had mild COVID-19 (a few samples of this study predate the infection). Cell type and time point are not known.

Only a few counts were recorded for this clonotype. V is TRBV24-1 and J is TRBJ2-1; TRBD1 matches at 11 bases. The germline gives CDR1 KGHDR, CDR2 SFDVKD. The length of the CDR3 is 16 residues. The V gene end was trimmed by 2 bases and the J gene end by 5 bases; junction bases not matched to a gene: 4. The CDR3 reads CATSDWGTGGNNEQFF. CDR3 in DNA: TGTGCCACCAGTGATTGGGGGACAGGGGGTAACAATGAGCAGTTCTTC.

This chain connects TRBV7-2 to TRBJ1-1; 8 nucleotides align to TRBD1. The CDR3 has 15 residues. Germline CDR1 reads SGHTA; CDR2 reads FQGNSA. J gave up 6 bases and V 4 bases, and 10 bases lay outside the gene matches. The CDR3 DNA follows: TGTGCCAGCAGCTACACAGGGGGTGCGTTCGCTGAAGCTTTCTTT. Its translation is CASSYTGGAFAEAFF. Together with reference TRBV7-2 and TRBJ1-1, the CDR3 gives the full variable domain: GAGVSQSPSNKVTEKGKDVELRCDPISGHTALYWYRQSLGQGLEFLIYFQGNSAPDKSGLPSDRFSAERTGGSVSTLTIQRTQQEDSAVYLCASSYTGGAFAEAFFGQGTRLTVV.

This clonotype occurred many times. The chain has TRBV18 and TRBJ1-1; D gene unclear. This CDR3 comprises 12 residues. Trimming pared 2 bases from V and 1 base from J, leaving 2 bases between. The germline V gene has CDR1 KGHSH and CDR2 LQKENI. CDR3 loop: CASSPRNTEAFF. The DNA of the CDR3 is TGTGCCAGCTCACCAAGGAACACTGAAGCTTTCTTT.

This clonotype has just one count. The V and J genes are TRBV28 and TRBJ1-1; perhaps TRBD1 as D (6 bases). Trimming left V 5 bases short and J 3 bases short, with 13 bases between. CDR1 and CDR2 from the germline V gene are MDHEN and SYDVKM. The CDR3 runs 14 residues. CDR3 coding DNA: TGTGCCAGCAGTCCCGACAGGCGGGACACTGAAGCTTTCTTT. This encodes CASSPDRRDTEAFF.

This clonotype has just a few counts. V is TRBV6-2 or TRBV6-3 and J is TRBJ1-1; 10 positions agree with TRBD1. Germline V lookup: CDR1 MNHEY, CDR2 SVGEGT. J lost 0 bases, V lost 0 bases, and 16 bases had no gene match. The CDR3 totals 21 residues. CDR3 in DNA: TGTGCCAGCAGTTACTCGAGGAACTTTCGGACAGGGGGAGAACTGAACACTGAAGCTTTCTTT. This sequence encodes CASSYSRNFRTGGELNTEAFF.

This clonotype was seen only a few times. CDR3 loop: CASSPRQGALNTGELFF. Here the CDR3 DNA reads TGTGCCAGCAGTCCAAGGCAGGGGGCTTTGAACACCGGGGAGCTGTTTTTT. The gene calls are TRBV12-3 or TRBV12-4 and TRBJ2-2; 8 nucleotides match TRBD1. This CDR3 is 17 amino acids long. Trimming cost V 5 bases and J 1 base; bases outside gene matches: 9.

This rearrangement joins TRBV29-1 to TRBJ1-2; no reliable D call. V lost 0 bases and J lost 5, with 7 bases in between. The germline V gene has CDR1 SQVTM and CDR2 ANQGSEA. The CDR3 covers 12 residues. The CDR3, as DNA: TGCAGCGTTGAAGATATGGTGTATGGCTACACCTTC. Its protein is CSVEDMVYGYTF.

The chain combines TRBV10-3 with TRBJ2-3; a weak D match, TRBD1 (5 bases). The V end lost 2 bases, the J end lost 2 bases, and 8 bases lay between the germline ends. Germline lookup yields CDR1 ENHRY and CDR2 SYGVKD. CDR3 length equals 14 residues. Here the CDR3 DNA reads TGTGCCATCAGTGAGGACAGATCCACAGATACGCAGTATTTT. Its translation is CAISEDRSTDTQYF.

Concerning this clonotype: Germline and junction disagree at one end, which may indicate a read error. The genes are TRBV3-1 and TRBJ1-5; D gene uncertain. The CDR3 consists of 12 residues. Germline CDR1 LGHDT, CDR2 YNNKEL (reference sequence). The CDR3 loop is CSSSQKAGPQHF. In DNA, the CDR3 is TGTTCCAGCAGCCAAAAGGCAGGGCCCCAGCATTTT.

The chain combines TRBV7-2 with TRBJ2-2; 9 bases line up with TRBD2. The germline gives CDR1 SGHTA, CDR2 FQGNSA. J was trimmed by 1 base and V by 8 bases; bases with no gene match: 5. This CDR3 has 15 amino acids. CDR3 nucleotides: TGTGCCAGCGGGGCTAGCGGGATGAACACCGGGGAGCTGTTTTTT. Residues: CASGASGMNTGELFF.

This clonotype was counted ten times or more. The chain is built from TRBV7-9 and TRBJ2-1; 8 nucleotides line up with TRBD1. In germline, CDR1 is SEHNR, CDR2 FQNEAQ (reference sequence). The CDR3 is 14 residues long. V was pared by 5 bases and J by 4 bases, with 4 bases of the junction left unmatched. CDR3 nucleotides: TGTGCCAGCAGCCCCGGACAGGGTTACAATGAGCAGTTCTTC. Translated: CASSPGQGYNEQFF.

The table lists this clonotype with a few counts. Here the CDR3 reads CASSPDRGRNSPLHF. DNA of the CDR3: TGTGCCAGCAGCCCGGACAGGGGTCGGAATTCACCCCTCCACTTT. This chain connects TRBV7-9 to TRBJ1-6; TRBD1 matches at 9 bases. Germline V gene lookup returns CDR1 SEHNR and CDR2 FQNEAQ (reference sequence). The CDR3 has 15 amino acids. After removal of 5 bases from V and 7 bases from J, the junction contained 6 bases not matched to a gene.

The CDR3, as DNA: TGTGCCAGCAGCCAAGGGGTGAGGACGGACAGACACACCGGGGAGCTGTTTTTT. It translates to CASSQGVRTDRHTGELFF. The J gene is TRBJ2-2, the V gene TRBV14; tentatively, D is TRBD1 (6 bases). Trimming cost V 1 base and J 3 bases, with 18 bases left between them. Germline CDR1 and CDR2: SGHDN and FVKESK. This CDR3 spans 18 amino acids.

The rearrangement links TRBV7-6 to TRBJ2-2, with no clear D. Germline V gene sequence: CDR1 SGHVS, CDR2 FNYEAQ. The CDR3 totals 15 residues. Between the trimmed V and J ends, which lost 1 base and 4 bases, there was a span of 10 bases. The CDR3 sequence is CASSLVTDPTGELFF. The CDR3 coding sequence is TGTGCCAGCAGCTTAGTTACCGATCCCACCGGGGAGCTGTTTTTT.

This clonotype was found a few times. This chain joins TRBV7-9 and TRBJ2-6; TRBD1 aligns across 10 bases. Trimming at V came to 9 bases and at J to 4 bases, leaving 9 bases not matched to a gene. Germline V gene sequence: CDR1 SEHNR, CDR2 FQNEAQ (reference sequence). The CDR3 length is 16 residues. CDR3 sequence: CARRDRGAWGANVLTF. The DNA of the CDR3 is TGTGCCAGAAGGGACAGGGGCGCGTGGGGGGCCAACGTCCTGACTTTC. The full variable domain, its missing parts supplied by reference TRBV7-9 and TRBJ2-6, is DTGVSQNPRHKITKRGQNVTFRCDPISEHNRLYWYRQTLGQGPEFLTYFQNEAQLEKSRLLSDRFSAERPKGSFSTLEIQRTEQGDSAMYLCARRDRGAWGANVLTFGAGSRLTVL.

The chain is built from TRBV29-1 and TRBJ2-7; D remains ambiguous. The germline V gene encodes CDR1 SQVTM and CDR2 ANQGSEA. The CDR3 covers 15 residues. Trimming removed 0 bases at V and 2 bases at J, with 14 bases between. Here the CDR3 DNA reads TGCAGCGTTGAAGAAGGTGGTACGGACGCCTACGAGCAGTACTTC. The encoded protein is CSVEEGGTDAYEQYF.

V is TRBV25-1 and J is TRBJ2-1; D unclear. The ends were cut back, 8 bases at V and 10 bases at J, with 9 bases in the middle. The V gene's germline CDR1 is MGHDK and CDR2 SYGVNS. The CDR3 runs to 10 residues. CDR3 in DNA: TGTGCCAGCTCAGGACGCGAGCAGTTCTTC. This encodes CASSGREQFF.

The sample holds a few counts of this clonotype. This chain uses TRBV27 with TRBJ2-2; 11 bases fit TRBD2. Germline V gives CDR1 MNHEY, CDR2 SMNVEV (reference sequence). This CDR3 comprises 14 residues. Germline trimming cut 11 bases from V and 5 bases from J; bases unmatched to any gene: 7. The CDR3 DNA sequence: TGTGCCTCAGGGCTAGCGGGGGGAACCGGGGAGCTGTTTTTT. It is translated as CASGLAGGTGELFF.

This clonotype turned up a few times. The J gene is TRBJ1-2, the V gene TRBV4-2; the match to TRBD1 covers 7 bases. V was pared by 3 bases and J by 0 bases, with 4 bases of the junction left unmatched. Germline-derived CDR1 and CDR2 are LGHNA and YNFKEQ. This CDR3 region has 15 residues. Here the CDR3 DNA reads TGTGCCAGCAGCCATCCGGGACAGACTAACTATGGCTACACCTTC. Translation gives CASSHPGQTNYGYTF.

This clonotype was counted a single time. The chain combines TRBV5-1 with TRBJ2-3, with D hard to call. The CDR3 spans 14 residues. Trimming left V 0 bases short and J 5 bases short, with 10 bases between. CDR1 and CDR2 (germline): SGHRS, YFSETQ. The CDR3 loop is CASSLGRPRDTQYF. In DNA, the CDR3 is TGCGCCAGCAGCTTGGGCAGGCCACGAGATACGCAGTATTTT.

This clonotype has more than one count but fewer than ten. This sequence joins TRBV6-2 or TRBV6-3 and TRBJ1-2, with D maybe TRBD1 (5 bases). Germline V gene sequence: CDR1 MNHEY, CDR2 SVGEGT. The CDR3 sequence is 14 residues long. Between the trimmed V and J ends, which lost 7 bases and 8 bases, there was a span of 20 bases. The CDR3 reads CASNLDGRDLGYTF. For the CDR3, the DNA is TGTGCCAGCAATCTAGACGGGCGGGACCTGGGCTACACCTTC.

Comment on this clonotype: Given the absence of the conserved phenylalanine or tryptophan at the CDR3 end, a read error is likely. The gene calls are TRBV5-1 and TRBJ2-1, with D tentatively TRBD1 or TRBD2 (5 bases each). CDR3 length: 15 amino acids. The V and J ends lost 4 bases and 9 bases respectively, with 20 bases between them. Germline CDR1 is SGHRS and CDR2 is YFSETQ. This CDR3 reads CASSNRDGPYAEQFL. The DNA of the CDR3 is TGCGCCAGCAGCAATCGGGACGGTCCTTACGCTGAGCAGTTCTTA.

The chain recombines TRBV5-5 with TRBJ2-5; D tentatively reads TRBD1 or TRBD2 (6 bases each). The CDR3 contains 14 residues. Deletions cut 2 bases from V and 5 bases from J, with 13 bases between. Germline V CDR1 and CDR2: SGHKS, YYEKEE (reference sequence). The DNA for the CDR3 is TGTGCCAGCAGCTTCGGGGGCAATGGGGAGACCCAGTACTTC. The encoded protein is CASSFGGNGETQYF. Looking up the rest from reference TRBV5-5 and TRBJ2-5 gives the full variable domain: DAGVTQSPTHLIKTRGQQVTLRCSPISGHKSVSWYQQVLGQGPQFIFQYYEKEERGRGNFPDRFSARQFPNYSSELNVNALLLGDSALYLCASSFGGNGETQYFGPGTRLLVL.

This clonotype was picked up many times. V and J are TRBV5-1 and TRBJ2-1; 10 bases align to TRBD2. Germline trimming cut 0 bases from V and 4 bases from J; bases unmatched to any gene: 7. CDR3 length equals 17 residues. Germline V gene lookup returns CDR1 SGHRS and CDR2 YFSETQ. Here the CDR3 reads CASSLALAGEVYNEQFF. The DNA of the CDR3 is TGCGCCAGCAGCTTGGCCCTAGCGGGGGAGGTTTACAATGAGCAGTTCTTC.

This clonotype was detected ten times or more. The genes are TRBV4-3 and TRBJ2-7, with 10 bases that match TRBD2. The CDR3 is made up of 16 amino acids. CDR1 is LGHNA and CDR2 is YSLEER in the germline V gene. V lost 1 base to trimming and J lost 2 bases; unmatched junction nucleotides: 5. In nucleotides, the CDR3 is TGCGCCAGCAGCCAAGCCTGGACTAGCGGAGCCTACGAGCAGTACTTC. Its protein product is CASSQAWTSGAYEQYF.

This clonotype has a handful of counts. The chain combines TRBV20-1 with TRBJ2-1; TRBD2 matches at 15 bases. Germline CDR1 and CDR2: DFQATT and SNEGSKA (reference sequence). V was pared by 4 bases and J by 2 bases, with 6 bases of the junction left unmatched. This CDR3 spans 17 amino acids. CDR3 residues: CSAMGLAGGIAYNEQFF. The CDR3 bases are TGCAGTGCTATGGGACTAGCGGGAGGAATTGCCTACAATGAGCAGTTCTTC.

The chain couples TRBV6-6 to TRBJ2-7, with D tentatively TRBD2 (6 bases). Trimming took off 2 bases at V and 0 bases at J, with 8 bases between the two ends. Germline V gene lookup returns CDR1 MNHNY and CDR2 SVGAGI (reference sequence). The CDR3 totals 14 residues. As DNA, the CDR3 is TGTGCCAGCAGTTACGAGGGAGGCTCCTACGAGCAGTACTTC. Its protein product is CASSYEGGSYEQYF.

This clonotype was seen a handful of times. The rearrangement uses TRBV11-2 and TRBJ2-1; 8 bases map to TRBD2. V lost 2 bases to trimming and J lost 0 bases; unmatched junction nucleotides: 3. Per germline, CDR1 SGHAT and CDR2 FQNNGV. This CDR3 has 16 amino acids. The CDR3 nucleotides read TGTGCCAGCAGCTTAACGGGAGGGTTCTCCTACAATGAGCAGTTCTTC. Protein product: CASSLTGGFSYNEQFF.

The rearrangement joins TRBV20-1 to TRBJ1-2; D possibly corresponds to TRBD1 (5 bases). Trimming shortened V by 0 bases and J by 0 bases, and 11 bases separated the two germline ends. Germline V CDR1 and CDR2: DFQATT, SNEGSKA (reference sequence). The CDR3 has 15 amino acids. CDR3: CSARESGRANYGYTF. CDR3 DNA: TGCAGTGCTAGAGAGTCGGGCAGGGCTAACTATGGCTACACCTTC.

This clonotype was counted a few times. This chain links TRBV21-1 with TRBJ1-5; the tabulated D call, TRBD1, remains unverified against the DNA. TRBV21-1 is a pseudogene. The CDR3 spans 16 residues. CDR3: CASILDRAYSNQPQHF. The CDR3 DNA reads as TGTGCCAGCATATTAGACAGGGCCTATAGCAATCAGCCCCAGCATTTT.